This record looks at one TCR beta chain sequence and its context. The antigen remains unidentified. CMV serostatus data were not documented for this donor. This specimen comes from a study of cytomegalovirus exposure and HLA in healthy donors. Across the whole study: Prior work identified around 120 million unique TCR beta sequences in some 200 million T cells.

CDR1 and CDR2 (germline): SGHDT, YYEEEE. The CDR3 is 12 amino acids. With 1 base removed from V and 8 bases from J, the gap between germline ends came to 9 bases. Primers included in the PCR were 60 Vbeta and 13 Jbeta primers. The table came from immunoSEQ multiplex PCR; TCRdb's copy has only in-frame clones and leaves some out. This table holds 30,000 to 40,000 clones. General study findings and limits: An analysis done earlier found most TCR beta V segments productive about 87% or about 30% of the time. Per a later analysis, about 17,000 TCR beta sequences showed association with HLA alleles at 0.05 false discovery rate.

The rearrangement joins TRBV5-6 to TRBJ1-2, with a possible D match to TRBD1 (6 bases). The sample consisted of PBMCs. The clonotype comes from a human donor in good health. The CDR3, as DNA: TGTGCCAGCAGCTTGACAGGGAACGGCTACACCTTC. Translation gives CASSLTGNGYTF.